This T cell receptor (beta chain) was observed in a study of cytomegalovirus exposure and HLA in healthy donors. Study context: A previous analysis identified approximately 120 million unique TCR beta sequences derived from some 170 million T cells.

Researchers ran the PCR with 60 Vbeta and 13 Jbeta primers. Sequenced by immunoSEQ multiplex PCR; TCRdb stores in-frame clones only, minus some. This sample carries around 210,000 clones, 78% of them seen once, and the ten largest clones take less than 0.6%. With regard to this clone: Its cognate antigen is unknown.

In germline, CDR1 is SGHDN, CDR2 FVKESK. V was clipped by 6 bases and J by 4 bases; unmatched bases: 5. This CDR3 contains 14 residues. Study-wide points: Some segments of the V type, notably TRBV6-2 and TRBV6-3, were excluded as indistinguishable.

V is TRBV14 and J is TRBJ2-7; 11 nucleotides line up with TRBD1. Sequencing used PBMCs. This sequence originates from a boy aged 10-17 years in good health and CMV-seronegative. CDR3 amino acids: CASSTGTGGYEQYF. Here the CDR3 DNA reads TGTGCCAGCAGTACCGGGACAGGGGGGTACGAGCAGTACTTC.